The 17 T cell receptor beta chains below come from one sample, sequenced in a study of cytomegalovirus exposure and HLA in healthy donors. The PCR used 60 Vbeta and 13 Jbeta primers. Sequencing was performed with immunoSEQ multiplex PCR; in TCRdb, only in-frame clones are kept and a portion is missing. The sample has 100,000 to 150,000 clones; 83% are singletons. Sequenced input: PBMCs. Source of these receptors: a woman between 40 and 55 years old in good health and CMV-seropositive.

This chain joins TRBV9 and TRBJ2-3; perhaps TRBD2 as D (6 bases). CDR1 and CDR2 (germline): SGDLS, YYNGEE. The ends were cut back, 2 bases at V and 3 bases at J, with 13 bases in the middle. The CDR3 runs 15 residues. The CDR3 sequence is CASSVGTGGTDTQYF. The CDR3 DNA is TGTGCCAGCAGCGTCGGGACTGGAGGTACAGATACGCAGTATTTT.

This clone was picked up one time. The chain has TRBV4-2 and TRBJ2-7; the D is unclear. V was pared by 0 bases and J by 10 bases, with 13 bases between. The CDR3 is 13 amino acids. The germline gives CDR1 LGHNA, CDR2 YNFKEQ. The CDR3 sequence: CASSQDTIAEQYF. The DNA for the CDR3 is TGTGCCAGCAGCCAAGATACCATCGCAGAACAGTACTTC.

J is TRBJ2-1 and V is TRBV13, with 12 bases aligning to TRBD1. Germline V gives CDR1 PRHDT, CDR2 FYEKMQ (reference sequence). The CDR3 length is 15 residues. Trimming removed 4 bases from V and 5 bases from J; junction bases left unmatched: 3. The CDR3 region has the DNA TGTGCCAGCAGCTCCCGGGACAGGGGGCACAATGAGCAGTTCTTC. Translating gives CASSSRDRGHNEQFF.

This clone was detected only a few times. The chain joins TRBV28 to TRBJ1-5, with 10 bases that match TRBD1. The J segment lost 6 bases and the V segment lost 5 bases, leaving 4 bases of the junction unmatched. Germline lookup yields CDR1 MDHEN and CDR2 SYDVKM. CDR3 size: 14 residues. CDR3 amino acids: CASSTDRGLQPQHF. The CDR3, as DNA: TGTGCCAGCAGTACCGACAGGGGGCTTCAGCCCCAGCATTTT.

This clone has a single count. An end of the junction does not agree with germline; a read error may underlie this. CDR3 sequence reads: CASSLGQNTKAFF. CDR3 coding DNA: TGTGCCAGCAGTTTGGGACAGAACACTAAAGCTTTCTTT. The chain carries TRBV6-5 and TRBJ1-1, with 7 nucleotides matching TRBD1. The CDR3 is 13 residues long. From germline, CDR1 is MNHEY and CDR2 SVGAGI.

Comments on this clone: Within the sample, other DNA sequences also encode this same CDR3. The CDR3 DNA is TGTGCCAGCAGCCAAGATAGGGGAAGGAACACTGAAGCTTTCTTT. It is translated as CASSQDRGRNTEAFF. This chain uses TRBV4-2 with TRBJ1-1; the D gene is possibly TRBD1 (5 bases). The CDR3 runs 15 residues. The V gene lost 0 bases and the J gene lost 1 base, with 9 bases spanning the gap. CDR1 and CDR2 from the germline V gene are LGHNA and YNFKEQ.

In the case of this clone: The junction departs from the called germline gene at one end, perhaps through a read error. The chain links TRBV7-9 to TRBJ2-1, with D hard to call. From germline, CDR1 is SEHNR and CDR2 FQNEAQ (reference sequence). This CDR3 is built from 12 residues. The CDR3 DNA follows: TGTTCCAGCAGCTTAGTCAGTTATGAGCAGTTCTTC. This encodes CSSSLVSYEQFF.

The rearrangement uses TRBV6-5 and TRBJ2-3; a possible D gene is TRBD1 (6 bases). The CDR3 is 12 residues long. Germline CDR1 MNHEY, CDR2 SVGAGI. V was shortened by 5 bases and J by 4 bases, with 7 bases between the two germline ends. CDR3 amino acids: CASSPGADTQYF. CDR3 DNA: TGTGCCAGCAGTCCAGGGGCAGATACGCAGTATTTT.

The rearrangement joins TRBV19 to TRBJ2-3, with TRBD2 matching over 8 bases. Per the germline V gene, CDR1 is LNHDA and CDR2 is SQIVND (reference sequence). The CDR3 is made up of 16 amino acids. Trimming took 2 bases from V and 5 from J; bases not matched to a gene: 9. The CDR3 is CASSIWAKAGGDTQYF. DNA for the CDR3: TGTGCCAGTAGTATATGGGCCAAGGCGGGGGGAGATACGCAGTATTTT.

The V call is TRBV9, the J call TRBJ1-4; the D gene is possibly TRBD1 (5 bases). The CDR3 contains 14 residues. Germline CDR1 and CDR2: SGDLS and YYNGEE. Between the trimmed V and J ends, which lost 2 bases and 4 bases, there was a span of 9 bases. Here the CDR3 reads CASSVTAYNEKLFF. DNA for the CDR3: TGTGCCAGCAGCGTGACAGCCTATAATGAAAAACTGTTTTTT.

The CDR3 coding sequence is TGTGCCAGCAGCTTGGGTGGGGCCACCGGGGAGCTGTTTTTT. Amino acids: CASSLGGATGELFF. The gene calls are TRBV5-4 and TRBJ2-2, with TRBD1 as a possible D gene (5 bases). The germline CDR1 and CDR2 sequences are SGHNT and YYREEE (reference sequence). The CDR3 is 14 residues long. Deletions cut 0 bases from V and 4 bases from J, with 7 bases between. Based on the CDR3 plus reference TRBV5-4 and TRBJ2-2, the full variable domain is ETGVTQSPTHLIKTRGQQVTLRCSSQSGHNTVSWYQQALGQGPQFIFQYYREEENGRGNFPPRFSGLQFPNYSSELNVNALELDDSALYLCASSLGGATGELFFGEGSRLTVL.

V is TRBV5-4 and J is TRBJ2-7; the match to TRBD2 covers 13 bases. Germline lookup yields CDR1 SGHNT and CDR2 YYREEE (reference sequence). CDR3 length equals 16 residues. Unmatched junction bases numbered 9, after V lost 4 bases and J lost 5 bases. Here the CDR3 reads CASSLIGLAGDDEQYF. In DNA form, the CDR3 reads TGTGCCAGCAGCCTTATCGGACTAGCGGGAGACGACGAGCAGTACTTC.

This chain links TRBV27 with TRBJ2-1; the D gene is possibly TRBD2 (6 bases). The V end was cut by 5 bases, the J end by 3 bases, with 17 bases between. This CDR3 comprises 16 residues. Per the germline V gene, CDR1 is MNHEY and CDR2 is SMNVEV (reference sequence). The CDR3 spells CASSGGILEFYNEQFF. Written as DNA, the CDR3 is TGTGCCAGCAGTGGCGGGATCTTGGAGTTCTACAATGAGCAGTTCTTC.

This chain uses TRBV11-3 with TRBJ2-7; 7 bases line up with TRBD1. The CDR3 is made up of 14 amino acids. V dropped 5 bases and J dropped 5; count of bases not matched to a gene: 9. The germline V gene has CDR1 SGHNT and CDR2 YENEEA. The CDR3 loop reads CASSSDRVPHEQYF. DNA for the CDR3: TGTGCCAGCAGCAGTGACAGGGTTCCGCACGAGCAGTACTTC.

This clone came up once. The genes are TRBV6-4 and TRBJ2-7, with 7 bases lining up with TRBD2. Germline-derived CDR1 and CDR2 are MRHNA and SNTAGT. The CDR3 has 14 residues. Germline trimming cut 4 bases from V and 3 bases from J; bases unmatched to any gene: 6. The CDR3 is CASSVGLGSYEQYF. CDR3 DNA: TGTGCCAGCAGTGTTGGACTAGGGAGCTACGAGCAGTACTTC.

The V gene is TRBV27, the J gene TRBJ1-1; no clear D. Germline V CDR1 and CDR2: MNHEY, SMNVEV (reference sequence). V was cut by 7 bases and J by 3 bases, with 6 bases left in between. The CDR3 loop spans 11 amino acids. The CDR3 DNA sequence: TGTGCCAGCATGAGGTACACTGAAGCTTTCTTT. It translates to CASMRYTEAFF.

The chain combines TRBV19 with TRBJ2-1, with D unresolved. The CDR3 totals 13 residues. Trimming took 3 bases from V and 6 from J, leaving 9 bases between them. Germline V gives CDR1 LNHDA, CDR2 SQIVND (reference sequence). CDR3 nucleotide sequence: TGTGCCAGTAGTATCCGCGGAGTCAATGAGCAGTTCTTC. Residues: CASSIRGVNEQFF.